The T cell receptor (beta chain) under discussion was sequenced for a study of T cells in Graves' hyperthyroidism and ophthalmopathy. General observations from the study: From stable hyperthyroidism, ophthalmopathy was separated by a 13 V-J model.

To note about this clonotype: Its antigen remains unknown.

Patients aged 18 to 65 with hyperthyroidism were newly diagnosed, with duration under 2 months. Diagnosing involved the use of clinical symptoms, serum thyroxine and TRAb, thyroid ultrasound and orbital computed tomography. RNA transcripts served as the template for amplifying TCR beta CDR3 regions. The HTBI set primed first-round TCR CDR3 RT-PCR. TCRdb reanalysed the multiplex PCR reads using MiXCR and keeps one entry per CDR3 protein. Among around 340,000 distinct CDR3 sequences listed, about 20% were seen once. The specimen sequenced was blood. The sequence derives from a woman in her 50s with Graves' hyperthyroidism.

In DNA form, the CDR3 reads TGCAGTGCTAGGACTAGCGGGAGAGGCTACGAGCAGTACTTC. The encoded protein is CSARTSGRGYEQYF. V gene TRBV20-1 combines with J gene TRBJ2-7; TRBD2 matches 12 bases. From germline, CDR1 is DFQATT and CDR2 SNEGSKA (reference sequence). This CDR3 has 14 amino acids. Trimming cost V 3 bases and J 3 bases; bases outside gene matches: 3.